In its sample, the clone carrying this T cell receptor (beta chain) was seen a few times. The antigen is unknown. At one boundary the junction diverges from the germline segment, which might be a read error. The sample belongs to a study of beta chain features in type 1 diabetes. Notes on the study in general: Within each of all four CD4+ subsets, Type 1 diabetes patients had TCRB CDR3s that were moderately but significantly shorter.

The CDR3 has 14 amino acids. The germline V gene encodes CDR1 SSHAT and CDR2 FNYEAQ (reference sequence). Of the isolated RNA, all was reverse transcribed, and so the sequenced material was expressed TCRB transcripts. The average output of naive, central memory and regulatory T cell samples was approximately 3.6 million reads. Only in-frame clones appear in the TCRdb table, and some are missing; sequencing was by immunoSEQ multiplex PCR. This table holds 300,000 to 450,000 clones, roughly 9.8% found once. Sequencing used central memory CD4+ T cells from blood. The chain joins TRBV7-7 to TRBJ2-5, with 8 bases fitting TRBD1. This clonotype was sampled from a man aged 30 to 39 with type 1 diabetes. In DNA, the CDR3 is TGTGCTAGCAGCCCAGACAGGGGCGGGGAGACCCAGTACTTC. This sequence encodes CASSPDRGGETQYF.